Listed below are T cell receptor beta chains from one sample, sequenced in a study of blood T cell repertoires in COVID-19. Using immunoSEQ multiplex PCR, the repertoire was profiled, and TCRdb retains in-frame clones only, with some absent. The table records 160,000 or so clones, about 79% of them present only once. Sequencing was performed on peripheral blood. The receptors derive from a woman aged 50 to 60 with acute or convalescent COVID-19. Each CDR3 is given with its conserved first and last residue. Fields, in order: J gene, D gene, V gene, clone size, CDR3 DNA, CDR3 protein. A D gene is named only where the DNA matches it firmly. Clone size, where shown, is once, few, many, or a class for clones that have expanded.

TRBJ1-2 | - | TRBV11-2 | few | TGTGCCAGCAGCTTAGAACCACGGGGACCCAGGGGAGGGACTGGCTACACCTTC | CASSLEPRGPRGGTGYTF
TRBJ2-2 | - | TRBV7-8 | many | TGTGCCAGCAGCTTAGGGCGAGCGGGTTTAGGCGGCGGGGAGCTGTTTTTT | CASSLGRAGLGGGELFF
TRBJ2-1 | - | TRBV5-1 | - | TGCGCCAGCAGCCAGGGAAACTCCTACAATGAGCAGTTCTTC | CASSQGNSYNEQFF
TRBJ1-3 | TRBD1 | TRBV7-2 | - | TGTGCCAGCAGCTCCGGACAGGGGGGCTCTGGAAACACCATATATTTT | CASSSGQGGSGNTIYF
TRBJ1-1 | - | TRBV9 | - | TGTGCCAGCAGCGTAGAGACAGGAAAGAACACTGAAGCTTTCTTT | CASSVETGKNTEAFF
TRBJ2-6 | TRBD1 | TRBV10-3 | - | TGTGCCATCAGGGGGGACAGGGGGATCTCTGGGGCCAACGTCCTGACTTTC | CAIRGDRGISGANVLTF
TRBJ1-1 | - | TRBV29-1 | - | TGCAGCGCGGAAGCAGGGGTCAACACTGAAGCTTTCTTT | CSAEAGVNTEAFF
TRBJ1-2 | - | TRBV6-5 | - | TGTGCCAGCAGCCAAGGCCGGGACTATGGCTACACCTTC | CASSQGRDYGYTF
TRBJ1-5 | - | TRBV21-1 | - | TGTGCCAGCAGCAAAGCGCTTTCGGGTGAGGGGGACAGGGGGCGGAATCAGCCCCAGCATTTT | CASSKALSGEGDRGRNQPQHF
TRBJ1-4 | - | TRBV6-1 | - | TGTGCCAGCAGTGATTGGCGGCGGCAGGGTTACGAAAAACTGTTTTTT | CASSDWRRQGYEKLFF
TRBJ2-2 | TRBD1 | TRBV19 | - | TGTGCCAGTACAGGGGGCTGGACCGGGGAGCTGTTTTTT | CASTGGWTGELFF
TRBJ1-1 | - | TRBV4-3 | - | TGCGCCAGCAGCCAAGACCCCAAGGGAGACACTGAAGCTTTCTTT | CASSQDPKGDTEAFF
TRBJ2-1 | TRBD2 | TRBV18 | - | TGTGCCAGCTCACCCGGACTAGCGGGAGTTAATGAGCAGTTCTTC | CASSPGLAGVNEQFF
TRBJ2-3 | - | TRBV27 | few | TGTGCCAGCAGTTTATCGCGGGGCGGGGATACGCAGTATTTT | CASSLSRGGDTQYF
TRBJ2-5 | TRBD1 | TRBV18 | - | TGTGCCAGCTCACCGGAAATGACAGGGCCTCAAGAGACCCAGTACTTC | CASSPEMTGPQETQYF
TRBJ1-6 | - | TRBV5-1 | - | TGCGCCAGCAGCTTGGTACGGGGTAATTCACCCCTCCACTTT | CASSLVRGNSPLHF
TRBJ1-1 | - | TRBV7-2 | - | TGTGCCAGCAGCTTAGATGGCAGGGGCGCTAAGAACACTGAAGCTTTCTTT | CASSLDGRGAKNTEAFF
TRBJ2-2 | - | TRBV6-2/TRBV6-3 | - | TGTGCCAGCAGTTACGGACAGACGAACACCGGGGAGCTGTTTTTT | CASSYGQTNTGELFF
TRBJ2-7 | - | TRBV24-1 | - | TGTGCCACCAGTGAATCCGGCTACGAGCAGTACTTC | CATSESGYEQYF
TRBJ2-7 | TRBD2 | TRBV7-2 | - | TGTGCCAGCAGCTTAGAGGCGGGAGGCACCTACGAGCAGTACTTC | CASSLEAGGTYEQYF
TRBJ2-3 | TRBD2 | TRBV28 | - | TGTGCCAGCAGTTTTTGGTCCGGGAGGGCCCGAAGTCCCTCAGATACGCAGTATTTT | CASSFWSGRARSPSDTQYF
TRBJ2-4 | TRBD2 | TRBV7-2 | - | TGTGCCAGCAGCACCCAGACTAGCGGGGGATGGGGCATTCAGTACTTC | CASSTQTSGGWGIQYF
TRBJ2-7 | - | TRBV20-1 | - | TGCAGTGCTAGTGTTAGCGGCCCCGGGCAGTACTTC | CSASVSGPGQYF
TRBJ1-2 | TRBD1 | TRBV2 | - | TGTGCCAGCAGTCCCGCAGGGGGCAACTATGGCTACACCTTC | CASSPAGGNYGYTF
TRBJ2-1 | - | TRBV27 | - | TGTGCCAGTAGTTTGCGCCCCTACAATGAGCAGTTCTTC | CASSLRPYNEQFF
TRBJ2-2 | TRBD2 | TRBV28 | - | TGTGCCAGCAGTTTGGCGGGGGGGTACCCCGGGGAGCTGTTTTTT | CASSLAGGYPGELFF
TRBJ2-3 | TRBD2 | TRBV7-3 | - | TGTGCCAGCAGCCAGGGACTAGCGGGCCACACAGATACGCAGTATTTT | CASSQGLAGHTDTQYF
TRBJ1-3 | TRBD1 | TRBV5-4 | - | TGTGCCAGCAGCTTGGGGGACAGGGGGCGAGGGGACTCTGGAAACACCATATATTTT | CASSLGDRGRGDSGNTIYF
TRBJ2-2 | - | TRBV7-3 | - | TGTGCCAGCAGCTTATGGGGGGACACCGGGGAGCTGTTTTTT | CASSLWGDTGELFF
TRBJ2-2 | - | TRBV25-1 | - | TGTGCCAGCAGTGAATTATCAGGGTCGAAAACCGGGGAGCTGTTTTTT | CASSELSGSKTGELFF
TRBJ1-6 | TRBD1 | TRBV18 | - | TGTGCCAGCTCACCAGGGACGTCAGGGGGCTCACCCCTCCACTTT | CASSPGTSGGSPLHF
TRBJ1-3 | - | TRBV7-2 | - | TGTGCCAGCAGCTCCCCGGGGGGAGCAGGGCGCTCTGGAAACACCATATATTTT | CASSSPGGAGRSGNTIYF
TRBJ2-3 | TRBD2 | TRBV5-4 | - | TGTGCCAGCAGCTTGGAACTAGCGGGGGACTATACGCAGTATTTT | CASSLELAGDYTQYF
TRBJ2-1 | - | TRBV2 | - | TGTGCCAGCAGGAGAACTCCAAACAATGAGCAGTTCTTC | CASRRTPNNEQFF
TRBJ2-7 | - | TRBV28 | many | TGTGCCAGCAGTTTGAGGGTAAGGTTCTACGAGCAGTACTTC | CASSLRVRFYEQYF
TRBJ1-2 | TRBD1 | TRBV6-5 | few | TGTGCCAGCAGCCAGGGACAGGGTAACTATGGCTACACCTTC | CASSQGQGNYGYTF
TRBJ2-7 | - | TRBV24-1 | few | TGTGCCACCAGGGCTCAGGGATCGTCCGGCGAGCAGTACTTC | CATRAQGSSGEQYF
TRBJ1-4 | - | TRBV7-9 | - | TGTGCCAGCAGCTTGGGGACACCGGGAGGTGAAAAACTGTTTTTT | CASSLGTPGGEKLFF
TRBJ1-1 | - | TRBV10-1 | - | TGCGCCAGCAGCCACCCAGGGAACACTGAAGCTTTCTTT | CASSHPGNTEAFF
TRBJ1-5 | - | TRBV6-2/TRBV6-3 | - | TGTGCCAGCAGCCAAGGGGATGGCAATCAGCCCCAGCATTTT | CASSQGDGNQPQHF
TRBJ1-2 | - | TRBV6-4 | - | TGTGCCAGCAGTGCCCCTTCGGCCACGGCGAAATTGGGCTACGGCTACACCTTC | CASSAPSATAKLGYGYTF
TRBJ2-3 | - | TRBV7-3 | few | TGTGCCAGCAGCGCAACACAAGGCACAGATACGCAGTATTTT | CASSATQGTDTQYF
TRBJ1-1 | - | TRBV6-5 | - | TGTGCCAGCAGTCGACAGGAAATGAACACTGAAGCTTTCTTT | CASSRQEMNTEAFF
TRBJ1-1 | - | TRBV7-2 | - | TGTGCCAGCAGCTTAGATCCGGGGTTGGGGGCTTTCTTT | CASSLDPGLGAFF
TRBJ2-7 | - | TRBV28 | - | TGTGCCAGCACCCTGCCGACAGGAACGGGCGAGCAGTACTTC | CASTLPTGTGEQYF
TRBJ2-2 | - | TRBV5-8 | - | TGTGCCAGCAGCGGGCATCCGACCGGGGAGCTGTTTTTT | CASSGHPTGELFF
TRBJ1-1 | - | TRBV6-2/TRBV6-3 | - | TGTGCCAGCAGTGCCTATCCGGGGGCTGAAGCTTTCTTT | CASSAYPGAEAFF
TRBJ1-4 | TRBD1 | TRBV10-3 | - | TGTGCCATCAGTGAGTCGGGGCGGGACAGGGGTGCAAAACTGTTTTTT | CAISESGRDRGAKLFF
TRBJ1-1 | - | TRBV23-1 | - | TGCGCCAGCAGTCAACCACCTGGGGGCACAAACACTGAAGCTTTCTTT | CASSQPPGGTNTEAFF
TRBJ1-2 | - | TRBV28 | few | TGTGCCAGCTACGCGGGCCTTAACTATGGCTACACCTTC | CASYAGLNYGYTF
TRBJ2-2 | - | TRBV27 | - | TGTGCCAGCCGGTTCGGGAATTCCGGGGAGCTGTTTTTT | CASRFGNSGELFF
TRBJ1-5 | - | TRBV3-1/TRBV3-2 | - | TGTGCCAGCAGCCCCAGGGTCAATCAGCCCCAGCATTTT | CASSPRVNQPQHF